This record covers a single T cell receptor beta chain. The entry originates in a study of human T cells and chemical hapten exposure. TCRdb recomputed calls from the RACE reads with MiXCR, one row per CDR3 protein. The sample yields under 200,000 distinct CDR3 sequences, almost 30% seen once. Documented time point: pre-sensitization, week 0. The treatment: therapeutic diphenylcyclopropenone sensitization with weekly scalp DPC. Each patch test followed a blood draw. This sequence was found in a woman in her twenties or thirties with alopecia areata. Some clones in this sample may be carry-over from other donors' samples. The sequenced sample was whole blood, obtained in connection with sensitization to the hapten diphenylcyclopropenone (DPC).

CDR3 loop: CASSLWGQGLGQPQHF. The CDR3 coding sequence is TGTGCCAGCAGCTTGTGGGGACAGGGCTTGGGGCAGCCCCAGCATTTT. The chain employs TRBV5-6 and TRBJ1-5; 9 nucleotides line up with TRBD1. The CDR3 is 16 residues long. Germline loops: CDR1 SGHDT, CDR2 YYEEEE. The V segment lost 1 base and the J segment 7 bases; nucleotides outside the gene matches: 9.